This TCR beta chain was sequenced during a study of read filtering for tumor transcriptome and immune sequencing. Study at large: R-ISS stage counts were 8 or 9 for I, 15 to 20 for II, 7 for III.

This library used around 400 ng RNA and molecular barcoded adaptors spanning alpha/delta and beta/gamma chains. TCRdb re-analysed the reads in MiXCR, keeping a single row per CDR3 protein. The data contain tens of thousands of distinct CDR3 sequences, around 20% of them singletons. CDR3 length: 15 amino acids. The germline V gene has CDR1 SGHRS and CDR2 YFSETQ. Trimming stripped 1 base from V and 4 bases from J, with 14 bases between. Sequenced: a population of CD138-negative cells sorted from bone marrow. This chain connects TRBV5-1 to TRBJ1-1; D gene unclear. The source is a donor aged 40 or over with multiple myeloma. CDR3 residues: CASSLFGVGGTEAFF. Written as DNA, the CDR3 is TGCGCCAGCAGCTTGTTTGGGGTCGGAGGCACTGAAGCTTTCTTT.